This T cell receptor (beta chain) is drawn from a study of cytomegalovirus exposure and HLA in healthy donors. Study-wide findings and caveats: Trimming of TCR beta V- and J-genes showed a link, identified in a later analysis, to a missense DCLRE1C variant. With further analysis later on, most CMV-associated TCR beta chains appeared HLA-restricted.

For this clone: Its antigen remains unidentified.

Germline V gives CDR1 MNHNS, CDR2 SASEGT. The CDR3 runs to 19 residues. Trimming took 4 bases from V and 0 from J; bases not matched to a gene: 10. PCR primers comprised 60 Vbeta and 13 Jbeta primers. Measured with immunoSEQ multiplex PCR; TCRdb has only the in-frame clones, and not every one. The sample holds around 130,000 clones; about 80% are singletons and the top ten take roughly 2%. This chain joins TRBV6-1 and TRBJ1-5; 12 bases are a match to TRBD1. This clonotype was obtained from a man aged 18-30 years in good health and CMV-seronegative. Sequencing was performed on PBMCs. The CDR3 is CASSAGQGALRYSNQPQHF. As DNA, the CDR3 is TGTGCCAGCAGTGCGGGACAGGGGGCGTTGAGATATAGCAATCAGCCCCAGCATTTT.